This TCR beta chain is from a study of T-cell memory formation after mild COVID-19. Study-wide results and caveats: CD4+ bias marked clones expanding day 15 to 37, unlike balanced contracting clones. Detection of some responders pre-infection suggested pre-existing cross-reactive memory T cells participated.

A word on this clonotype: The antigen remains undetermined.

TCR alpha and TCR beta cDNA libraries carrying sample barcodes and UMIs came from 5'RACE with constant-segment primers. TCRdb called the 5' RACE reads again in MiXCR, with one record for every CDR3 protein. The sample yields approximately 390,000 distinct CDR3 sequences, 16% seen once. The germline gives CDR1 MDHEN, CDR2 SYDVKM. Trimming removed 6 bases at V and 6 bases at J, with 7 bases between. This CDR3 comprises 11 residues. This chain uses TRBV28 with TRBJ2-3, with D uncertain. Sequenced sample: PBMCs or a T cell subset sorted from them (not recorded which). This TCR derives from a man in his late teens or twenties who had mild COVID-19 (a few samples of this study predate the infection). Cell type and time point are not known. CDR3 in DNA: TGTGCCAGCAGCATGGCGGATACGCAGTATTTT. It translates to CASSMADTQYF.